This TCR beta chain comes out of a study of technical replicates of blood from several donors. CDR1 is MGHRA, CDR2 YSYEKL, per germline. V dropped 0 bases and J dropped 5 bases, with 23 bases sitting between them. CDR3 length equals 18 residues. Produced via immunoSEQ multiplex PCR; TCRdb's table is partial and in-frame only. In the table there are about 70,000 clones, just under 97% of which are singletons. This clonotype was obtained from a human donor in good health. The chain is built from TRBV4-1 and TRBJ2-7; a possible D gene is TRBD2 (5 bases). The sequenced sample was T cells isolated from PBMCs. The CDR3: CASSQEGSRYGVLDEQYF. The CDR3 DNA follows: TGCGCCAGCAGCCAAGAGGGGAGCAGGTACGGTGTACTCGACGAGCAGTACTTC.